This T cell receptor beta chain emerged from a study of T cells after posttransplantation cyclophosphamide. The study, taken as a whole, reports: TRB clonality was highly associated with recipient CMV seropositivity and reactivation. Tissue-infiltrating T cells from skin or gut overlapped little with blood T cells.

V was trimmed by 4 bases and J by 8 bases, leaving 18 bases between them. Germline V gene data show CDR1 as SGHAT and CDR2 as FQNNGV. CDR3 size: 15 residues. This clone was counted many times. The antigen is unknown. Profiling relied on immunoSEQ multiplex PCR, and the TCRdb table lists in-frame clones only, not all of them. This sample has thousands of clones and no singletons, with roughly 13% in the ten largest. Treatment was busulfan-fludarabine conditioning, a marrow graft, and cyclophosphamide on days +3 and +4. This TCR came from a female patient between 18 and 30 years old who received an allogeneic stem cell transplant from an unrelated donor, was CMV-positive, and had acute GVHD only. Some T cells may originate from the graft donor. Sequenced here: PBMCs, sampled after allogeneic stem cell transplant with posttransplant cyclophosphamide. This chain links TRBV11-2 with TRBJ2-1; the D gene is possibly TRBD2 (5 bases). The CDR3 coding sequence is TGTGCCAGCAGCTCCACGAGGGCGACCGGGGATGAGCAGTTCTTC. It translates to CASSSTRATGDEQFF.